These 9 T cell receptor beta chains share one sample of origin, sequenced in a study of shared clonotypes between healthy human individuals. Assay: immunoSEQ multiplex PCR; the TCRdb copy retains only in-frame clones and omits some. The table has 2 million to 2.5 million clones, more than 90% seen once; the top ten hold 0.1% to 0.15%. Sample: naive CD4+ T cells sorted from blood. Subset reported: CD45RA+ positively selected. The source is a man between 18 and 29 years old in good health.

CDR3 sequence: CASSVIPGQGQGEQYF. CDR3 in DNA: TGTGCCAGCAGTGTGATACCGGGACAGGGGCAGGGCGAGCAGTACTTC. The chain has TRBV6-1 and TRBJ2-7, with TRBD1 matching 10 bases. This CDR3 is built from 16 residues. Trimming took 4 bases from V and 6 from J; bases not matched to a gene: 12. Germline-derived CDR1 and CDR2 are MNHNS and SASEGT.

Remarks on this clone: Other DNA sequences within the sample encode an identical CDR3. The genes are TRBV28 and TRBJ2-7; D remains ambiguous. The CDR3 is 12 amino acids. Trimming took off 6 bases at V and 3 bases at J, with 9 bases between the two ends. CDR1 and CDR2 from the germline V gene are MDHEN and SYDVKM. The CDR3 sequence is CASSPGGYEQYF. The CDR3, as DNA: TGTGCCAGCAGCCCAGGCGGCTACGAGCAGTACTTC.

V usage is TRBV5-1 and J usage is TRBJ2-5; D possibly corresponds to TRBD2 (5 bases). The CDR3 sequence is 14 residues long. Per the germline V gene, CDR1 is SGHRS and CDR2 is YFSETQ. V lost 4 bases, J lost 2 bases, and 12 bases lay in between. This CDR3 is CASSMTGGQETQYF. The CDR3 DNA is TGCGCCAGCAGCATGACTGGAGGTCAAGAGACCCAGTACTTC.

The chain has TRBV4-1 and TRBJ2-2; D remains ambiguous. This CDR3 comprises 12 residues. Trimming took 2 bases from V and 9 from J, leaving 7 bases between them. Germline assignment: CDR1 MGHRA and CDR2 YSYEKL. The CDR3 loop is CASSQWGRELFF. Here the CDR3 DNA reads TGCGCCAGCAGCCAATGGGGAAGGGAGCTGTTTTTT.

This chain's CDR3 is CASSPPQRGSTDTQYF. CDR3 coding DNA: TGTGCCAGCTCACCACCTCAGCGGGGGAGCACAGATACGCAGTATTTT. This chain links TRBV18 with TRBJ2-3; 8 nucleotides align to TRBD2. Trimming cost V 0 bases and J 0 bases; bases outside gene matches: 2. Germline V gives CDR1 KGHSH, CDR2 LQKENI. The length of the CDR3 is 16 residues. Using reference TRBV18 and TRBJ2-3 for the parts outside the CDR3, the full variable domain is NAGVMQNPRHLVRRRGQEARLRCSPMKGHSHVYWYRQLPEEGLKFMVYLQKENIIDESGMPKERFSAEFPKEGPSILRIQQVVRGDSAAYFCASSPPQRGSTDTQYFGPGTRLTVL.

The V call is TRBV5-1, the J call TRBJ2-1; 11 bases agree with TRBD2. The CDR3 is 14 residues long. CDR1 is SGHRS, CDR2 YFSETQ, per germline. The ends lost 4 bases at V and 7 bases at J; junction bases unmatched: 4. The CDR3 region is CASSVLAGENEQFF. The CDR3 nucleotides are TGCGCCAGCAGCGTACTAGCGGGAGAGAATGAGCAGTTCTTC.

The V call is TRBV19, the J call TRBJ1-2, with TRBD1 identical over 7 bases. Trimming took 3 bases from V and 4 from J; bases not matched to a gene: 5. Germline V gene sequence: CDR1 LNHDA, CDR2 SQIVND (reference sequence). The CDR3 loop spans 14 amino acids. This chain's CDR3 is CASSMGQNGYGYTF. CDR3 sequence (DNA): TGTGCCAGTAGTATGGGACAGAATGGCTATGGCTACACCTTC.

About this clone itself: In the same sample, other DNA sequences code for this CDR3. The chain uses TRBV30 and TRBJ2-1; 8 bases agree with TRBD2. The V gene end was trimmed by 2 bases and the J gene end by 0 bases; junction bases not matched to a gene: 3. The germline gives CDR1 GTSNPN, CDR2 SVGIG (reference sequence). This CDR3 has 15 residues. CDR3 sequence reads: CAWSPGLASYNEQFF. CDR3 in DNA: TGTGCCTGGAGTCCCGGACTAGCCTCCTACAATGAGCAGTTCTTC.

The chain's CDR3 is CASSEGGATLQDLHF. The DNA of the CDR3 is TGTGCCAGCAGTGAAGGGGGAGCCACCCTACAGGACCTCCACTTT. V usage is TRBV2 and J usage is TRBJ1-6, with a possible D match to TRBD1 (5 bases). V lost 1 base and J 15 bases, leaving 19 bases between the germline ends. Germline V lookup: CDR1 SNHLY, CDR2 FYNNEI. The CDR3 spans 15 residues.